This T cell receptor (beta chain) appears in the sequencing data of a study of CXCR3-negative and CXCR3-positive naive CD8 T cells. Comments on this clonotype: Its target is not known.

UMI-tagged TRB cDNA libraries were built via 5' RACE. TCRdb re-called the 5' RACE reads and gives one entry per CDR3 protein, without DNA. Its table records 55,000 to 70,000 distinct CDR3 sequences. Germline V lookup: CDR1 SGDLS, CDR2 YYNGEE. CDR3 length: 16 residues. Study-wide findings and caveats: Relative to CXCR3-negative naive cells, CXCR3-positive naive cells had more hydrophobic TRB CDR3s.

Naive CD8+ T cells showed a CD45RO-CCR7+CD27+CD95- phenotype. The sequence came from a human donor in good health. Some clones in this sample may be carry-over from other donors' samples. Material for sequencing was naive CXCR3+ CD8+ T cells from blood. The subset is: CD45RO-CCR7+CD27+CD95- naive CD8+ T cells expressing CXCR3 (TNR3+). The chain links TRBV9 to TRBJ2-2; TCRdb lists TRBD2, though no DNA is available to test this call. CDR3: CASSLFSGGALGELFF.